A few counts support the clone carrying this T cell receptor (beta chain). It was with 60 Vbeta and 13 Jbeta primers that the PCR ran. Sequencing was performed with immunoSEQ multiplex PCR; in TCRdb, only in-frame clones are kept and a portion is missing. The sample has 150,000 or so clones, approximately 82% seen once. These data come from a study of cytomegalovirus exposure and HLA in healthy donors. Study overall: In a previous analysis, 117 million unique TCR beta sequences were found from 150 million to 200 million T cells.

CDR3 size: 16 residues. After removal of 6 bases from V and 3 bases from J, the junction contained 13 bases not matched to a gene. From germline, CDR1 is MGHDK and CDR2 SYGVNS. Sequencing was performed on PBMCs. The TCR was taken from a man aged 18 to 30 in good health and CMV-seropositive. The chain links TRBV25-1 to TRBJ2-7; 8 bases agree with TRBD1. As DNA, the CDR3 is TGTGCCAGCAGCTCACATTCATGGACAGGGCACTACGAGCAGTACTTC. This translates into CASSSHSWTGHYEQYF.